Below, 23 T cell receptor beta chains from the same sample are listed, as sequenced in a study of blood T cell repertoires in COVID-19. TCRdb's table, derived via immunoSEQ multiplex PCR, lists solely in-frame clones and lacks some. This sample has some 250,000 clones, with 80% to 90% found just once. Sequencing input: PBMCs or T cells enriched from blood (not recorded which). The receptors derive from a woman between 50 and 59 years old who had recovered from COVID-19.

Only a few counts were recorded for this clone. The gene calls are TRBV2 and TRBJ1-5; 9 nucleotides align to TRBD1. Germline trimming cut 6 bases from V and 7 bases from J; bases unmatched to any gene: 4. The length of the CDR3 is 13 residues. Germline assignment: CDR1 SNHLY and CDR2 FYNNEI. Here the CDR3 reads CASRGTGKQPQHF. The CDR3 nucleotides read TGTGCCAGCAGAGGGACAGGGAAGCAGCCCCAGCATTTT.

The chain carries TRBV3-1 (or the pseudogene TRBV3-2) and TRBJ2-7; 9 bases map to TRBD1. This CDR3 comprises 14 residues. V lost 3 bases to trimming and J lost 1 base; unmatched junction nucleotides: 1. Germline lookup yields CDR1 LGHDT and CDR2 YNNKEL (reference sequence). The DNA of the CDR3 is TGTGCCAGCAGCCAGGACAGGGGATCCTACGAGCAGTACTTC. Amino acids: CASSQDRGSYEQYF.

The chain links TRBV11-2 to TRBJ2-2; no clear D. The length of the CDR3 is 13 residues. Germline V gene sequence: CDR1 SGHAT, CDR2 FQNNGV. V shed 5 bases and J shed 0 bases, with 4 bases lying between them. CDR3 loop: CASSPTNTGELFF. DNA for the CDR3: TGTGCCAGCAGCCCTACGAACACCGGGGAGCTGTTTTTT.

DNA of the CDR3: TGTGCCAGCAGCGTAGGAGTAGCGGGAGGCCCCGGGACAGATACGCAGTATTTT. It encodes CASSVGVAGGPGTDTQYF. The rearrangement joins TRBV9 to TRBJ2-3; 10 bases align to TRBD2. The CDR3 is 18 amino acids. Trimming cost V 0 bases and J 3 bases; bases outside gene matches: 10. CDR1 is SGDLS and CDR2 is YYNGEE in the germline V gene. The whole variable domain, filled in from reference TRBV9 and TRBJ2-3, reads DSGVTQTPKHLITATGQRVTLRCSPRSGDLSVYWYQQSLDQGLQFLIQYYNGEERAKGNILERFSAQQFPDLHSELNLSSLELGDSALYFCASSVGVAGGPGTDTQYFGPGTRLTVL.

The chain carries TRBV2 and TRBJ2-1, with 13 bases lining up with TRBD2. CDR3 length: 14 residues. Germline-derived CDR1 and CDR2 are SNHLY and FYNNEI. J was trimmed by 9 bases and V by 11 bases; bases with no gene match: 10. The CDR3 bases are TGTGCCGGGGGGGGACTAGCGGGACCAGGTGAGCAGTTCTTC. Protein product: CAGGGLAGPGEQFF. Variable domain in full (rest from reference TRBV2 and TRBJ2-1): EPEVTQTPSHQVTQMGQEVILRCVPISNHLYFYWYRQILGQKVEFLVSFYNNEISEKSEIFDDQFSVERPDGSNFTLKIRSTKLEDSAMYFCAGGGLAGPGEQFFGPGTRLTVL.

The gene calls are TRBV19 and TRBJ2-7, with a tentative D call TRBD1 (5 bases). Germline-derived CDR1 and CDR2 are LNHDA and SQIVND (reference sequence). This CDR3 region has 14 residues. Trimming removed 2 bases from V and 0 bases from J, with 8 bases in between. This chain's CDR3 is CASSITGASYEQYF. CDR3 bases: TGTGCCAGTAGTATAACAGGAGCCTCCTACGAGCAGTACTTC.

This CDR3 reads CASSATGTGLNTQYF. Written as DNA, the CDR3 is TGTGCCAGCAGTGCAACCGGGACAGGGTTGAATACGCAGTATTTT. The chain links TRBV28 to TRBJ2-3, with 9 bases that match TRBD1. J gave up 7 bases and V 5 bases, and 10 bases lay outside the gene matches. Germline CDR1 is MDHEN and CDR2 is SYDVKM. The CDR3 has 15 residues.

This clone was recorded only once. Germline is not matched at one junction end, which may reflect a read error. This rearrangement joins TRBV3-1 (or the pseudogene TRBV3-2) to TRBJ2-7; TRBD1 aligns across 7 bases. The CDR3 is 15 amino acids. Germline values: CDR1 LGHDT, CDR2 YNNKEL (reference sequence). The CDR3 spells CASSQDPNRGYRYFF. The CDR3 nucleotides are TGTGCCAGCAGCCAAGACCCAAACAGGGGTTACCGTTATTTCTTC.

The CDR3 here is CASSQDGSGFYGYTF. The DNA of the CDR3 is TGCGCCAGCAGCCAAGACGGGTCAGGGTTCTATGGCTACACCTTC. The V and J genes are TRBV4-1 and TRBJ1-2, with D maybe TRBD1 (5 bases). The CDR3 is 15 amino acids. CDR1 and CDR2 from the germline V gene are MGHRA and YSYEKL. The germline V and J ends were trimmed by 0 bases and 4 bases, with 12 bases remaining between them.

This chain connects TRBV28 to TRBJ1-3, with D possibly being TRBD1 (6 bases). Germline V gene sequence: CDR1 MDHEN, CDR2 SYDVKM. Deletions cut 1 base from V and 3 bases from J, with 10 bases between. The CDR3 spans 15 residues. This CDR3 reads CASSLFTGLGNTIYF. CDR3 DNA sequence: TGTGCCAGCAGTTTATTTACAGGGCTTGGAAACACCATATATTTT.

The rearrangement joins TRBV18 to TRBJ1-6; D remains ambiguous. Trimming cost V 2 bases and J 5 bases, with 13 bases left between them. The CDR3 is 16 amino acids. Germline lookup yields CDR1 KGHSH and CDR2 LQKENI. The CDR3 spells CASSPVGLTNNSPLHF. CDR3 DNA: TGTGCCAGCTCACCAGTCGGACTGACTAATAATTCACCCCTCCACTTT.

This clone occurred once. This sequence joins TRBV6-5 and TRBJ1-3, with D tentatively TRBD1 (5 bases). V gave up 9 bases and J gave up 0 bases, with 12 bases separating them. The germline V gene encodes CDR1 MNHEY and CDR2 SVGAGI. The CDR3 is 14 residues long. CDR3 coding DNA: TGTGCCAGTCGGCAGGGAGGCTCTGGAAACACCATATATTTT. Translated, it gives CASRQGGSGNTIYF.

The chain uses TRBV7-3 and TRBJ1-2; D is uncertain. Between the trimmed V and J ends, which lost 5 bases and 0 bases, there was a span of 13 bases. The CDR3 is made up of 15 amino acids. The germline V gene encodes CDR1 SGHTA and CDR2 FQGTGA. The CDR3 here is CASSPSRGSNYGYTF. The CDR3 nucleotides are TGTGCCAGCAGCCCTAGCCGGGGATCTAACTATGGCTACACCTTC.

This clone was counted a single time. The V and J genes are TRBV5-1 and TRBJ2-1, with 13 bases lining up with TRBD2. The CDR3 extends over 19 amino acids. Germline V gene data show CDR1 as SGHRS and CDR2 as YFSETQ. Unmatched junction bases numbered 10, after V lost 2 bases and J lost 2 bases. The DNA of the CDR3 is TGCGCCAGCAGCTTACGACTAGCGGGAGGACTAACGACCTACAATGAGCAGTTCTTC. This sequence encodes CASSLRLAGGLTTYNEQFF.

The V and J genes are TRBV19 and TRBJ2-7, with TRBD2 identical over 8 bases. The CDR3 extends over 12 amino acids. V shed 8 bases, J shed 6 bases, and the junction held 6 bases outside the gene matches. Germline lookup yields CDR1 LNHDA and CDR2 SQIVND (reference sequence). Here the CDR3 reads CASLSSGREQYF. In DNA, the CDR3 is TGTGCCAGTTTATCTAGCGGGCGCGAGCAGTACTTC.

V and J are TRBV7-9 and TRBJ2-5, with D maybe TRBD2 (5 bases). V lost 1 base to trimming and J lost 7 bases, with 13 bases between them. Germline V gene data show CDR1 as SEHNR and CDR2 as FQNEAQ (reference sequence). The CDR3 runs to 14 residues. CDR3 nucleotides: TGTGCCAGCAGCTTAGTGGCGGGCCCCGGGACCCAGTACTTC. Amino acid sequence: CASSLVAGPGTQYF.

The V and J genes are TRBV10-3 and TRBJ2-1; tentatively, D is TRBD1 (6 bases). Trimming cost V 3 bases and J 1 base, with 28 bases left between them. CDR3 length equals 21 residues. The germline V gene encodes CDR1 ENHRY and CDR2 SYGVKD. CDR3 sequence reads: CAISDVPPGQFWEGSYNEQFF. The CDR3 DNA is TGTGCCATCAGTGATGTACCCCCAGGACAGTTTTGGGAAGGGTCCTACAATGAGCAGTTCTTC.

The chain carries TRBV12-3 or TRBV12-4 and TRBJ1-1; D is possibly TRBD1 (5 bases). Deletions cut 8 bases from V and 10 bases from J, with 17 bases between. The CDR3 runs 12 residues. The DNA of the CDR3 is TGTGCCAGCGGACTATTGCCTGGGGGAGCTTTCTTT. Encoded protein: CASGLLPGGAFF.

As DNA, the CDR3 is TGTGCCAGCAGCCAGAAAGGGGCCTACGAGCAGTACTTC. Amino acids: CASSQKGAYEQYF. The chain employs TRBV14 and TRBJ2-7, with D tentatively TRBD1 (5 bases). With 3 bases removed from V and 2 bases from J, the gap between germline ends came to 8 bases. Germline assignment: CDR1 SGHDN and CDR2 FVKESK. The CDR3 covers 13 residues.

The V call is TRBV12-3 or TRBV12-4, the J call TRBJ1-1; TRBD1 matches at 7 bases. This CDR3 has 12 amino acids. J was trimmed by 5 bases and V by 7 bases; bases with no gene match: 4. CDR3 region: CASNKQGTEAFF. CDR3 nucleotides: TGTGCCAGCAACAAACAGGGGACTGAAGCTTTCTTT.

The V gene is TRBV27, the J gene TRBJ2-5, with a tentative D call TRBD2 (6 bases). Between the trimmed V and J ends, which lost 5 bases and 5 bases, there was a span of 21 bases. The CDR3 has 16 amino acids. Germline CDR1 and CDR2: MNHEY and SMNVEV (reference sequence). In nucleotides, the CDR3 is TGTGCCAGCAGTGGCGGGACCGACCGGTTTAGGGAGACCCAGTACTTC. Translated: CASSGGTDRFRETQYF.

The V and J genes are TRBV28 and TRBJ2-4; D might be TRBD1 (5 bases). Trimming stripped 3 bases from V and 1 base from J, with 13 bases between. The CDR3 runs to 16 residues. CDR1 and CDR2 (germline): MDHEN, SYDVKM. The CDR3 sequence: CASSFEGVGAKNIQYF. DNA for the CDR3: TGTGCCAGCAGTTTTGAAGGGGTGGGGGCCAAAAACATTCAGTACTTC. The whole variable domain, remainder taken from reference TRBV28 and TRBJ2-4, is DVKVTQSSRYLVKRTGEKVFLECVQDMDHENMFWYRQDPGLGLRLIYFSYDVKMKEKGDIPEGYSVSREKKERFSLILESASTNQTSMYLCASSFEGVGAKNIQYFGAGTRLSVL.

The rearrangement joins TRBV6-5 to TRBJ1-6, with 7 bases matching TRBD1. CDR1 is MNHEY and CDR2 is SVGAGI in the germline V gene. Losses at the gene ends were 2 bases for V and 4 bases for J; bases not matched to a gene: 2. The CDR3 is 15 residues long. CDR3 loop: CASSYGDRYNSPLHF. The DNA of the CDR3 is TGTGCCAGCAGTTACGGGGACAGATATAATTCACCCCTCCACTTT.